The clone carrying this T cell receptor beta chain occurred a few times. Germline assignment: CDR1 SNHLY and CDR2 FYNNEI. Trimming shortened V by 0 bases and J by 11 bases, and 5 bases separated the two germline ends. The CDR3 covers 12 residues. Treatment denoted: around 19 received Ad26.COV2.S at low or high dose, single or two shots; 5 received placebo; per-sample allocation not given. Samples analyzed were those drawn on day 63 after the first vaccine or placebo injection. The sample comes from a study of Ad26.COV2.S vaccination and SARS-CoV-2 variants. Data came from immunoSEQ multiplex PCR; TCRdb stores just in-frame clones and leaves some out. The sample holds about 400,000 clones, approximately 91% seen once.

This sequence originates from a person between 18 and 65 years old who received the Ad26.COV2.S COVID-19 vaccine or a placebo. The rearrangement uses TRBV2 and TRBJ1-6, with no clear D. This sample comprised peripheral blood, obtained in a trial of Ad26.COV2.S vaccine versus placebo. The CDR3 DNA is TGTGCCAGCAGTGAAGCGGGTACACCCCTCCACTTT. As protein: CASSEAGTPLHF.